This T cell receptor beta chain was retrieved from a study of shared clonotypes between healthy human individuals. For the study at large: Each donor had three CD4 naive, three CD4 memory, two CD8 naive and one CD8 memory plate.

Naive CD8 populations comprised CD45RO-negative cells positively selected for CCR7, excluding terminally differentiated effector memory CD45RA+ cells. Germline V gene sequence: CDR1 SGHTA, CDR2 FQGNSA. The CDR3 extends over 15 amino acids. Trimming pared 1 base from V and 8 bases from J, leaving 15 bases between. The protocol was immunoSEQ multiplex PCR, while the TCRdb copy is restricted to in-frame clones and leaves out a portion. The table lists about 680,000 clones, about 90% of them singletons. This TCR derives from a man aged 30 to 39 in good health. The sequencing input was naive CD8+ T cells sorted from blood. V gene TRBV7-2 combines with J gene TRBJ2-1; possibly TRBD1 for D (5 bases). CDR3 loop: CASSLEVQGAHEQFF. CDR3 coding DNA: TGTGCCAGCAGCTTAGAAGTTCAAGGGGCCCATGAGCAGTTCTTC.